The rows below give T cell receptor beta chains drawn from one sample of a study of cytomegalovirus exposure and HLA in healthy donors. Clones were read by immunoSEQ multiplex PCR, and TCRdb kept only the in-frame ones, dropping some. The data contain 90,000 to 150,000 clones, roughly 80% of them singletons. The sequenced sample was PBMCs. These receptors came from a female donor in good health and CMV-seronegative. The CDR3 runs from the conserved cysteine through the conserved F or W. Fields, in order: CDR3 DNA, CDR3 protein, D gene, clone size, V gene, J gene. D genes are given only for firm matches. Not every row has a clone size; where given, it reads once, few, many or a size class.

CDR3nt: TGTGCCAGCAGTGAATGGACATACCATTCCTACGAGCAGTACTTC
CDR3aa: CASSEWTYHSYEQYF
d_gene: -
abundance: few
v_gene: TRBV2
j_gene: TRBJ2-7

CDR3nt: TGTGCCAGCAGTGAACAGGTTTCCGGCATATATTTT
CDR3aa: CASSEQVSGIYF
d_gene: -
abundance: medium-sized
v_gene: TRBV6-1
j_gene: TRBJ1-3

CDR3nt: TGCAGTGCTAGAGCAGGGGGCTACACCTTC
CDR3aa: CSARAGGYTF
d_gene: -
abundance: once
v_gene: TRBV20-1
j_gene: TRBJ1-2

CDR3nt: TGTGCCAGCAGCTTTTATACGGGATCTGGAAACACCATATATTTT
CDR3aa: CASSFYTGSGNTIYF
d_gene: -
abundance: -
v_gene: TRBV7-9
j_gene: TRBJ1-3

CDR3nt: TGCGCCAGCAGCTTGGGGGGGCTGAGGGGGAATGAGCAGTTCTTC
CDR3aa: CASSLGGLRGNEQFF
d_gene: -
abundance: once
v_gene: TRBV5-1
j_gene: TRBJ2-1

CDR3nt: TGTGCCAGCAGCCCGCAAGGGGGTGGAAACACCATATATTTT
CDR3aa: CASSPQGGGNTIYF
d_gene: -
abundance: few
v_gene: TRBV5-6
j_gene: TRBJ1-3

CDR3nt: TGTGCCAGCAGCCAAGATGGGCTAGCGGGGGAGGCGAACACCGGGGAGCTGTTTTTT
CDR3aa: CASSQDGLAGEANTGELFF
d_gene: TRBD2
abundance: -
v_gene: TRBV4-2
j_gene: TRBJ2-2

CDR3nt: TGTGCCAGCAGCTTTGGGCGGAGACCCGACAGGGGGCAGGGCTACACCTTC
CDR3aa: CASSFGRRPDRGQGYTF
d_gene: TRBD1
abundance: once
v_gene: TRBV7-2
j_gene: TRBJ1-2

CDR3nt: TGTGCCAGCATTGGGGGCAGAAGGGGCCGCACAGATACGCAGTATTTT
CDR3aa: CASIGGRRGRTDTQYF
d_gene: -
abundance: -
v_gene: TRBV2
j_gene: TRBJ2-3

CDR3nt: TGTGCCAGCACCTCCCCCAATCAGCCCCAGCATTTT
CDR3aa: CASTSPNQPQHF
d_gene: -
abundance: -
v_gene: TRBV6-5
j_gene: TRBJ1-5

CDR3nt: TGTGCTAGTGGTCGGGACAGAGACTACTACGAGCAGTACTTC
CDR3aa: CASGRDRDYYEQYF
d_gene: TRBD1
abundance: -
v_gene: TRBV12-5
j_gene: TRBJ2-7